The entry that follows covers one T cell receptor (beta chain) sequence. Its antigen is currently not known. Base qualities were left out, and no much larger clone turns up one base away. The data stem from a study of blood T cells in healthy people across ages (dated by TCRdb to 2015 to 2017). With respect to the entire study: Template switching captured roughly one uniquely barcoded TCR beta cDNA molecule per two T cells in model experiments. To track age-related changes in TCR beta repertoire diversity, the study relied on deep sequencing normalized with unique cDNA molecular identifiers. Four age groups were formed from the donors: young (average approximately 15 years), middle-aged (approximately 42), aged (around 68) and long-lived (about 80). To avoid experimental bias, donors of different ages were distributed randomly across sequencing lanes. For two donors (one aged 18 to 30 and one aged 80 or older), the study analyzed two additional independent replicas of 1 million unique cDNA reads from the same blood draw. What the research found in general, with its limitations: Conclusive comparison of naive and antigen-experienced compartments was prevented by the profiling of bulk unsorted PBMCs. Donor CMV infection status was unknown, potentially confounding age-related changes in expanded clonotypes. A strong correlation was found between observed TCR beta diversity and the percentage of naive T cells measured by flow cytometry. The long-lived group showed more naive CD4+ T cells, fewer expanded clones and increased TCR diversity than the aged group, suggesting age selection. As age increased, observed TCR beta diversity per million T cells dropped in a roughly linear way, and a significant reduction was already evident by age 40. Estimates of total diversity based on one million sequenced T cells were regarded as lower bounds and as underestimates.

Libraries came from 5' RACE. These reads were obtained on an Illumina HiSeq 2500. The second PCR ran for about 7 to 11 cycles and used a J-beta primer mix along with a sample-barcoded 5' primer. A template-switch 5' adaptor carrying 12 random nucleotides introduced a unique molecular identifier onto each TCR beta cDNA molecule. Each sample yielded at least 3 million CDR3-containing paired-end reads. First-strand cDNA synthesis was performed from all RNA using the Mint cDNA synthesis kit, with priming by a TRBC-specific oligonucleotide. Following uracil-DNA glycosylase treatment, all cDNA underwent a first 18-cycle PCR with the universal primers M1SS and BC2_uni_R. As for the authors' bioinformatics: For normalization, 1 million high-quality reads, each with a distinct molecular identifier, were randomly selected from each sample. Reads sharing molecular identifiers were discarded rather than binned into consensus sequences. MiTCR, run with a Q25 quality threshold and the strictest error-elimination algorithm, handled CDR3 identification, clonotype clustering and error correction. Lower-bound total TCR beta diversity was estimated with a nonparametric unseen species model using Euler transformation. Using fastp at Q25 and MiXCR, TCRdb reprocessed the public reads and kept productive beta chains. Rows are unified per CDR3 protein, each entry keeping the most common DNA and genes. For this entry, the V and J calls and clone size follow TCRdb and not the study's own pipeline. The sample table contains approximately 830,000 distinct CDR3 sequences; only one count was recorded for less than 80% of them. The ten largest clones represent approximately 30% of the sample.

The donors were roughly 40 Caucasian individuals from Russia, aged roughly 6 to 95 years, who were systemically healthy. About 10 milliliters of peripheral blood were collected from each donor into EDTA-treated Vacutainer tubes. PBMCs were isolated by Ficoll-Paque density-gradient centrifugation, with at least 6.5 million obtained per sample. Trizol reagent was used to extract total RNA from PBMCs, with at least 6 micrograms per sample. The percentages of naive CD45RAhigh/CD27high T cells were determined by flow cytometry on a PBMC aliquot from every donor. Counted from cysteine to phenylalanine, this CDR3 has 13 amino acids. The CDR3 DNA has 39 bases and is translated from base 1. The germline V gene (reference sequence) supplies CDR1 DFQATT and CDR2 SNEGSKA. V gives up 3 bases and J gives up 2 bases, and the segment between their germline ends measures 9 bases.

What was sequenced was blood. The clonotype was recovered from a man aged 25-45 years in good health. This sequence uses TRBV20-1 and TRBJ2-3; no confident D gene assignment can be made. The nucleotide sequence reads TGCAGTGCTAGTTCGGGCTCCACAGATACGCAGTATTTT. The resulting protein is CSASSGSTDTQYF.